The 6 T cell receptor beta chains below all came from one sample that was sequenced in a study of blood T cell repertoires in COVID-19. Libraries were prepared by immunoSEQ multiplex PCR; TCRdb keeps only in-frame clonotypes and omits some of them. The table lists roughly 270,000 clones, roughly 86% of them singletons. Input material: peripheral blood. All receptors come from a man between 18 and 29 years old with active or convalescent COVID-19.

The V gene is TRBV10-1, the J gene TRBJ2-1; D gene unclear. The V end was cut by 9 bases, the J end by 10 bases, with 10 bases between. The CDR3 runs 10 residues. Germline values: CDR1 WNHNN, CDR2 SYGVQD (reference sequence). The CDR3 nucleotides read TGCGCCAGTTCCACCGAGGAGCAGTTCTTC. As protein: CASSTEEQFF.

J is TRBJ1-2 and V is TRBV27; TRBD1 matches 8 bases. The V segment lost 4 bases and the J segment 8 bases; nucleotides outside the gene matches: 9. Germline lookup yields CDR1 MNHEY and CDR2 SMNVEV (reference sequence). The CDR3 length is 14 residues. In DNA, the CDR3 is TGTGCCAGCAGTTCACCAGGGGGCGCCGACGGCTACACCTTC. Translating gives CASSSPGGADGYTF.

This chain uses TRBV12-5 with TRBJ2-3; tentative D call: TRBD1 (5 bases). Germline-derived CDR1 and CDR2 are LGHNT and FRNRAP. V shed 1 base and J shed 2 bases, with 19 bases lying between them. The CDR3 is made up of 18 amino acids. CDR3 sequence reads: CASGLASKRQSYTDTQYF. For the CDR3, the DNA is TGTGCTAGTGGTTTGGCGTCGAAGAGACAGTCTTACACAGATACGCAGTATTTT.

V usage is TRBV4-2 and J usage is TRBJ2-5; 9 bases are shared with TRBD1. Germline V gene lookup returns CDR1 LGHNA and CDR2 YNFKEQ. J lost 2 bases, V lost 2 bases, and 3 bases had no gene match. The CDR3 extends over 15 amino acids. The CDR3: CASSQTGTGQETQYF. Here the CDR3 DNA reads TGTGCCAGCAGCCAAACTGGGACAGGGCAAGAGACCCAGTACTTC.

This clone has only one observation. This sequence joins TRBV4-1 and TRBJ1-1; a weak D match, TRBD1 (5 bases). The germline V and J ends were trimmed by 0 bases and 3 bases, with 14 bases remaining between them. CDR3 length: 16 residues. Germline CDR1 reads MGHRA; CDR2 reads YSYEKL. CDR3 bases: TGCGCCAGCAGCCAAGACGGGCGGGGGACGGACACTGAAGCTTTCTTT. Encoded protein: CASSQDGRGTDTEAFF.

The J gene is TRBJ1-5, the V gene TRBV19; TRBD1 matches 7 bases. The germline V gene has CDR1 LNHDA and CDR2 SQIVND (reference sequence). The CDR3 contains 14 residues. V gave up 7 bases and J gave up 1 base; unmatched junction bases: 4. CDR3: CASNRGGSNQPQHF. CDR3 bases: TGTGCCAGTAACAGGGGCGGGAGCAATCAGCCCCAGCATTTT.